This TCR beta chain was obtained from a study of blood T cells in healthy people across ages. Through a sample-barcoded 5' primer and a J-beta primer mix, a second PCR was run for roughly 6 to 11 cycles. TCRdb processed the 5' RACE reads anew with MiXCR; each CDR3 protein has one entry. Of around 990,000 distinct CDR3 sequences listed, about 23% were seen once; the top ten hold less than 0.75%. The CDR3 spans 16 residues. Germline lookup yields CDR1 LGHNA and CDR2 YNFKEQ. V lost 3 bases and J lost 2; bases outside the gene matches: 6. This sample also appeared in a second study, on T cells of mothers and their children. This second report adds: The entire RNA extract went into cDNA synthesis at approximately 1.6 ug per 15 ul. Comparable shaping of TCR recombination output by thymic selection was observed in related and unrelated pairs.

The genes are TRBV4-2 and TRBJ2-5; 10 nucleotides agree with TRBD2. The sample consisted of blood. This TCR came from a girl aged 2-10 years in good health. CDR3 in DNA: TGTGCCAGCAGCCAGCCCTTAGCGGGGGGACAAGAGACCCAGTACTTC. It encodes CASSQPLAGGQETQYF.